The 13 T cell receptor beta chains listed next were all sequenced from one sample in a study of T-cell memory formation after mild COVID-19. TCRdb used MiXCR to reprocess the 5' RACE reads, holding one entry per CDR3 protein. The data contain roughly 580,000 distinct CDR3 sequences, approximately 18% of them singletons. Sequencing used PBMCs or a T cell subset sorted from them (not recorded which). The source is an adult woman who had mild COVID-19 (a few samples of this study predate the infection). Cell type and time point are not known.

This clonotype has only a few counts. V and J are TRBV4-3 and TRBJ2-3; 10 bases fit TRBD2. The germline V gene has CDR1 LGHNA and CDR2 YSLEER. This CDR3 region has 16 residues. The trim removed 2 bases at V and 4 bases at J, leaving 6 bases unmatched. CDR3 DNA sequence: TGCGCCAGCAGCCAAAAACCTAGCGGGGGTGCAGATACGCAGTATTTT. Translating gives CASSQKPSGGADTQYF.

There are a few counts of this clonotype. The J gene is TRBJ2-5, the V gene TRBV3-1; D perhaps matches TRBD1 (6 bases). Trimming shortened V by 3 bases and J by 4 bases, and 15 bases separated the two germline ends. CDR1 LGHDT and CDR2 YNNKEL come from the germline V gene (reference sequence). This CDR3 contains 15 residues. CDR3 in DNA: TGTGCCAGCAGCCAGTCGGGACAACGGAGAGAGACCCAGTACTTC. It specifies CASSQSGQRRETQYF.

V and J are TRBV24-1 and TRBJ1-3; D might be TRBD1 (5 bases). The CDR3 is made up of 14 amino acids. Germline-derived CDR1 and CDR2 are KGHDR and SFDVKD. V gave up 4 bases and J gave up 2 bases, with 8 bases separating them. The CDR3 bases are TGTGCCACCAGTGAGGGGGGGACTGGAAACACCATATATTTT. It codes for CATSEGGTGNTIYF.

This clonotype was counted once. This rearrangement joins TRBV6-6 to TRBJ2-7; 8 nucleotides line up with TRBD1. Germline V gives CDR1 MNHNY, CDR2 SVGAGI (reference sequence). V was clipped by 5 bases and J by 1 base; unmatched bases: 13. The CDR3 length is 17 residues. DNA for the CDR3: TGTGCCAGCAGTCATGGAGAGGGCAGGGGGCGATCCTACGAGCAGTACTTC. Amino acids: CASSHGEGRGRSYEQYF.

This clonotype was recorded a few times. The rearrangement joins TRBV7-3 to TRBJ2-1; 7 nucleotides match TRBD2. Unmatched junction bases numbered 8, after V lost 0 bases and J lost 6 bases. Germline V gene lookup returns CDR1 SGHTA and CDR2 FQGTGA. The CDR3 has 16 amino acids. The CDR3 region has the DNA TGTGCCAGCAGCTTAACCCCCAGCGGGACTCTCAATGAGCAGTTCTTC. It translates to CASSLTPSGTLNEQFF.

The genes are TRBV12-3 or TRBV12-4 and TRBJ2-5; D is uncertain. V lost 5 bases and J 7 bases, leaving 14 bases between the germline ends. The CDR3 runs 13 residues. The CDR3 sequence: CASSPPSGVTQYF. The DNA for the CDR3 is TGTGCCAGCAGTCCCCCGTCTGGTGTGACCCAGTACTTC.

This clonotype was detected only a few times. The V call is TRBV6-5, the J call TRBJ2-1; unclear D gene. The CDR3 is 11 residues long. Deletions cut 10 bases from V and 9 bases from J, with 13 bases between. The germline CDR1 and CDR2 sequences are MNHEY and SVGAGI. CDR3 sequence: CATSDLGEQFF. CDR3 coding DNA: TGTGCCACCTCAGACTTGGGTGAGCAGTTCTTC.

This clonotype was detected only a few times. The chain has TRBV21-1 and TRBJ2-3. TRBV21-1 is designated a pseudogene. This CDR3 is 14 amino acids long. CDR3 DNA: TGTGCCAGCAGCAAAGGCCGTATGGGGGATACGCAGTATTTT. Encoded protein: CASSKGRMGDTQYF.

The rearrangement links TRBV7-2 to TRBJ2-5; D is undetermined. Trimming removed 0 bases at V and 7 bases at J, with 24 bases between. Per the germline V gene, CDR1 is SGHTA and CDR2 is FQGNSA. This CDR3 is 18 amino acids long. The CDR3 loop reads CASSLALSVDSTRGTQYF. DNA of the CDR3: TGTGCCAGCAGCTTAGCCCTCTCTGTTGATTCAACGCGAGGGACCCAGTACTTC.

The chain couples TRBV5-4 to TRBJ2-5; TRBD1 matches 9 bases. V lost 4 bases, J lost 1 base, and 8 bases stayed unmatched. The CDR3 is 16 residues long. Germline V lookup: CDR1 SGHNT, CDR2 YYREEE (reference sequence). The CDR3, as DNA: TGTGCCAGCAGCCAGAGGACAGGGGAGGTCCAAGAGACCCAGTACTTC. Its translation is CASSQRTGEVQETQYF.

This clonotype was recorded a few times. The V gene is TRBV12-3 or TRBV12-4, the J gene TRBJ1-5; 7 nucleotides match TRBD1. The CDR3 contains 14 residues. V shed 3 bases and J 4 bases; nucleotides not matched to a gene: 3. CDR3 region: CASSFTGANQPQHF. In DNA, the CDR3 is TGTGCCAGCAGTTTTACAGGGGCTAATCAGCCCCAGCATTTT.

This clonotype was counted between two and nine times. The chain is built from TRBV6-5 and TRBJ1-1; D possibly corresponds to TRBD1 (5 bases). The V end lost 6 bases, the J end lost 3 bases, and 11 bases lay between the germline ends. Looked up from germline, CDR1 is MNHEY and CDR2 is SVGAGI. The CDR3 covers 13 residues. CDR3 protein: CASRPAGYTEAFF. The CDR3 DNA reads as TGTGCCAGCAGACCCGCAGGGTACACTGAAGCTTTCTTT.

This clonotype came up a few times. V and J are TRBV7-9 and TRBJ1-5; tentative D call: TRBD1 (6 bases). There are 15 residues in the CDR3. CDR1 SEHNR and CDR2 FQNEAQ come from the germline V gene (reference sequence). Trimming shortened V by 5 bases and J by 1 base, and 12 bases separated the two germline ends. The CDR3 sequence is CASSPGTLSNQPQHF. The CDR3 coding sequence is TGTGCCAGCAGCCCCGGGACATTAAGCAATCAGCCCCAGCATTTT.